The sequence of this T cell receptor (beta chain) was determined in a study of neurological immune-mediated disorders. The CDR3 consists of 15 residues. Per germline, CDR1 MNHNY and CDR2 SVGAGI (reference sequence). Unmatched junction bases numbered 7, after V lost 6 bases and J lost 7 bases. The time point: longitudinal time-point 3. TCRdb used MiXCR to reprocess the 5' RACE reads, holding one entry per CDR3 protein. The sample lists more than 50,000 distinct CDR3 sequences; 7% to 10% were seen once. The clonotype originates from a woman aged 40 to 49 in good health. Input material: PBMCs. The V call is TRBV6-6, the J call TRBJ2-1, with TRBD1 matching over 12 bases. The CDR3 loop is CASSIWDRGPNEQFF. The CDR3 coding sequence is TGTGCCAGCAGCATATGGGACAGGGGGCCGAATGAGCAGTTCTTC.